Listed below are T cell receptor beta chains from one sample, sequenced in a study of blood T cell repertoires in COVID-19. Some clones are missing from TCRdb's copy, which holds only in-frame ones; the method was immunoSEQ multiplex PCR. The data contain under 450,000 clones, around 89% of them singletons. Material for sequencing was peripheral blood. The receptors were gathered from a woman aged 45-59 years with COVID-19, enrolled during active disease. Each CDR3 is given with its conserved first and last residue. D genes are given only for firm matches. Some rows have no size entry. The others give once, few or many, or a class for an expanded clone.

>15|TRBD2|-|TRBV2|TRBJ2-1
TGTGCCAGCACGAGACTAGCGGGGCCACGGGATGAGCAGTTCTTC
CASTRLAGPRDEQFF
>16|TRBD2|-|TRBV5-1|TRBJ2-3
TGCGCCAGCAGCTCGGAGGGCGGGGGGGATACAGATACGCAGTATTTT
CASSSEGGGDTDTQYF
>15|TRBD2|-|TRBV20-1|TRBJ2-1
TGCAGTGCTAGTCTCGGACTAGCGGCTCCCAATGAGCAGTTCTTC
CSASLGLAAPNEQFF
>20|TRBD1|-|TRBV10-3|TRBJ2-6
TGTGCCATCAGAGGGACAGACTCATCCCACACTTCCTCTGGGGCCAACGTCCTGACTTTC
CAIRGTDSSHTSSGANVLTF
>11|-|-|TRBV2|TRBJ2-1
TGTGCCAGCACTTTCGTTGATGAGCAGTTCTTC
CASTFVDEQFF
>17|-|-|TRBV1|TRBJ2-5
TGCACCAGCAGCCTACAACTTCCGGGACTAGGAAAGGAGACCCAGTACTTC
CTSSLQLPGLGKETQYF
>14|-|-|TRBV3-1/TRBV3-2|TRBJ1-5
TGTGCCAGCAGCCCCAACAGGGTAGGACAGCCCCAGCATTTT
CASSPNRVGQPQHF
>15|TRBD1|few|TRBV2|TRBJ1-3
TGTGCCAGCAGCAAACAGGGGATAAGAGGAAACACCATATATTTT
CASSKQGIRGNTIYF
>15|TRBD2|-|TRBV7-2|TRBJ2-1
TGTGCCAGCAGCATCTCTAGCGGGGGTCACAATGAGCAGTTCTTC
CASSISSGGHNEQFF
>11|-|few|TRBV30|TRBJ1-1
TGTGCCGGCGGGGTGCGGACTGAAGCTTTCTTT
CAGGVRTEAFF
>13|-|-|TRBV15|TRBJ2-1
TGTGCCACCAGCAGAACAGGGAACCATGAGCAGTTCTTC
CATSRTGNHEQFF
>16|-|-|TRBV6-1|TRBJ1-1
TGTGCCAGCAGTGAAATCGGAACCCCCGGGACTGTTGAAGCTTTCTTT
CASSEIGTPGTVEAFF
>12|-|-|TRBV12-3/TRBV12-4|TRBJ2-5
TGTGCCAGCAGTCCGTACGGAGAGACCCAGTACTTC
CASSPYGETQYF
>15|TRBD2|once|TRBV7-8|TRBJ2-1
TGTGCCAGCAGCGAGACTAGCGGGGGGCTCGGAGAGCAGTTCTTC
CASSETSGGLGEQFF
>14|TRBD1|-|TRBV5-6|TRBJ1-2
TGTGCCAGCAGCTTGGATGGGACAGCCTATGGCTACACCTTC
CASSLDGTAYGYTF
>15|TRBD2|-|TRBV3-1/TRBV3-2|TRBJ2-7
TGTGCCAGCAGCCAAGCCCCACTAGCGGGTTACGAGCAGTACTTC
CASSQAPLAGYEQYF
>17|TRBD1|-|TRBV6-1|TRBJ2-2
TGTGCCAGCAGTGGAGGGGGCCGGGGAGTAAACACCGGGGAGCTGTTTTTT
CASSGGGRGVNTGELFF
>15|TRBD2|once|TRBV9|TRBJ2-1
TGTGCCAGCAGCGCGAGGGCGGGGGGGCTGGATGAGCAGTTCTTC
CASSARAGGLDEQFF
>12|-|-|TRBV21-1|TRBJ2-7
TGTGCCAGCAGCCTCCCTTCCGGGACAGGGGGCTTC
CASSLPSGTGGF
>14|-|-|TRBV5-1|TRBJ1-1
TGCGCCAGCAGCCAAGGGACATGGAACACTGAAGCTTTCTTT
CASSQGTWNTEAFF
>16|TRBD2|-|TRBV4-2|TRBJ2-3
TGTGCCAGCAGCCAAGAACTAGCGGGGGCCACAGATACGCAGTATTTT
CASSQELAGATDTQYF
>12|TRBD1|-|TRBV3-1/TRBV3-2|TRBJ1-5
TGTGCCAGTCGACAGGGTCATCAGCCCCAGCATTTT
CASRQGHQPQHF
>11|-|-|TRBV2|TRBJ2-1
TGTGCCAGCAGTCCACTCGGGGAGCAGTTCTTC
CASSPLGEQFF
>12|-|-|TRBV7-9|TRBJ2-2
TGTGCCAGCAGCTTAGCGGCCAGGGAGCTGTTTTTT
CASSLAARELFF
>15|-|-|TRBV11-2|TRBJ1-3
TGTGCCAGCGTCCCCTTCGGGTTGACTGGAAACACCATATATTTT
CASVPFGLTGNTIYF
>16|-|few|TRBV7-9|TRBJ1-1
TGTGCCAGCAGTTTAGAAATATGGGCGCAAGTCCCCGAAGCTTTCTTT
CASSLEIWAQVPEAFF
>15|TRBD2|-|TRBV7-2|TRBJ2-2
TGTGCCAGCAGCTTGAATGGCGGGGGGTTGGGGGAGCTGTTTTTT
CASSLNGGGLGELFF
>14|-|-|TRBV25-1|TRBJ2-2
TGTGCCAGCAGTCGGGGGGCGGGCACCGGGGAGCTGTTTTTT
CASSRGAGTGELFF
>12|-|-|TRBV7-2|TRBJ1-1
TGTGCCAGCAGCTTATTGAGCACTGAAGCTTTCTTT
CASSLLSTEAFF
>15|TRBD2|-|TRBV9|TRBJ2-7
TGTGCCAGCAGCGTAGGGGCTAGCGGGGTCTACGAGCAGTACTTC
CASSVGASGVYEQYF
>20|TRBD1|-|TRBV6-2/TRBV6-3|TRBJ1-5
TGTGCCAGCAGTTACTCCCTAGCCGGGACAGGGGATTTGGGCAATCAGCCCCAGCATTTT
CASSYSLAGTGDLGNQPQHF
>12|-|-|TRBV2|TRBJ1-2
TGTGCCAGCAGTGAAGCGGCAGGCGGCTACACCTTC
CASSEAAGGYTF
>14|-|-|TRBV11-2|TRBJ1-6
TGTGCCAGCAGCTCTCCCCCCTATAATTCACCCCTCCACTTT
CASSSPPYNSPLHF
>15|-|-|TRBV5-4|TRBJ2-1
TGTGCCAGCAGCTCGGAGGTGGGAGGTGGCAATGAGCAGTTCTTC
CASSSEVGGGNEQFF
>16|TRBD2|-|TRBV11-1|TRBJ2-7
TGTGCCAGCAGCTTAAGACTAGCGGGGGCCCGGGGGGAGCAGTACTTC
CASSLRLAGARGEQYF
>17|-|-|TRBV19|TRBJ2-6
TGTGCCAGTAGTACCCAAGGACAGCTCTCTGGGGCCAACGTCCTGACTTTC
CASSTQGQLSGANVLTF
>14|-|-|TRBV5-1|TRBJ1-4
TGCGCCAGCAGCTTTTGGCAGGTTAATGAAAAACTGTTTTTT
CASSFWQVNEKLFF
>14|TRBD1|-|TRBV20-1|TRBJ1-5
TGCAGTGCTAGTTACGGGACAGGGAATCAGCCCCAGCATTTT
CSASYGTGNQPQHF
>16|-|-|TRBV10-3|TRBJ2-6
TGTGCCATCAGTGACCCCTTACAGGAAGGAACCAACGTCCTGACTTTC
CAISDPLQEGTNVLTF
>16|TRBD1|-|TRBV9|TRBJ1-3
TGTGCCAGCAGCGGGGGACAGGGGCTCTCTGGAAACACCATATATTTT
CASSGGQGLSGNTIYF
>14|TRBD1|once|TRBV2|TRBJ1-1
TGTGCCAGCAATGGACAGGGAAGGATCACTGAAGCTTTCTTT
CASNGQGRITEAFF
>18|TRBD1|-|TRBV5-1|TRBJ1-1
TGCGCCAGCAGCTTGGAAGGTGGAGGACAGGGGTTGAACACTGAAGCTTTCTTT
CASSLEGGGQGLNTEAFF
>14|-|-|TRBV9|TRBJ1-6
TGTGCCAGCAGCGGAGGGGGTGGTAATTCACCCCTCCACTTT
CASSGGGGNSPLHF
>17|TRBD1|-|TRBV2|TRBJ1-2
TGTGCCAGCAGTGTTCCGGGACAGGGGCGGGAAGGGTTTGGCTACACCTTC
CASSVPGQGREGFGYTF
>14|-|-|TRBV5-6|TRBJ1-5
TGTGCCAGCAGCTTACGACAGAACCATCAGCCCCAGCATTTT
CASSLRQNHQPQHF
>14|-|-|TRBV11-1|TRBJ2-3
TGTGCCAGCAGCTTAGAGCCATTTACAGATACGCAGTATTTT
CASSLEPFTDTQYF
>16|-|-|TRBV18|TRBJ2-7
TGTGCCAGCTCACGCTCCGGACAGCTGTCCAACTACGAGCAGTACTTC
CASSRSGQLSNYEQYF